These 22 T cell receptor beta chains originate from one sample sequenced in a study of identical twins. Via MiXCR, TCRdb re-called the 5' RACE reads, giving one row per CDR3 protein. Altogether roughly 280,000 distinct CDR3 sequences are present, less than 9.5% being singletons, with the ten largest covering approximately 6.6%. A further study also used this sample, focusing on yellow fever vaccine responses in identical twins.

Sequenced material: CD8+ T cells sorted from blood. The source is a woman aged 18-30 years in good health.

This clonotype was picked up many times. The rearrangement links TRBV27 to TRBJ1-2; D remains ambiguous. Germline V gene lookup returns CDR1 MNHEY and CDR2 SMNVEV (reference sequence). This CDR3 is 15 amino acids long. V lost 2 bases and J lost 4, with 14 bases in between. The CDR3 loop is CASSLAWDAAYGYTF. The CDR3 DNA reads TGTGCCAGCAGTTTAGCCTGGGATGCGGCCTATGGCTACACCTTC.

In the case of this clonotype: At one boundary the junction diverges from the germline segment, which might be a read error. In nucleotides, the CDR3 is TGTGCCAGCTGTTTAGCCTTTTCTCCTAGCGGGGGCTACAATGAGCAGTTCTTC. It specifies CASCLAFSPSGGYNEQFF. This chain connects TRBV12-3 or TRBV12-4 to TRBJ2-1, with 10 nucleotides matching TRBD2. The CDR3 length is 18 residues.

The genes are TRBV28 and TRBJ1-5; a weak D match, TRBD1 (5 bases). The germline V gene encodes CDR1 MDHEN and CDR2 SYDVKM. The CDR3 sequence is 14 residues long. The V gene lost 1 base and the J gene lost 8 bases, with 12 bases spanning the gap. The CDR3 sequence: CASSLLEGSEPQHF. DNA of the CDR3: TGTGCCAGCAGTTTATTAGAGGGGAGTGAGCCCCAGCATTTT.

This clonotype was observed a few times. The chain carries TRBV7-2 and TRBJ2-1; 13 bases match TRBD2. Per germline, CDR1 SGHTA and CDR2 FQGNSA. This CDR3 comprises 17 residues. V lost 0 bases, J lost 5 bases, and 4 bases stayed unmatched. CDR3 residues: CASSLAIGLAGDNEQFF. As DNA, the CDR3 is TGTGCCAGCAGCTTAGCGATCGGACTAGCGGGGGACAATGAGCAGTTCTTC.

There are many counts of this clonotype. The V and J genes are TRBV20-1 and TRBJ2-1; D not certain. Trimming took 0 bases from V and 0 from J, leaving 15 bases between them. The CDR3 contains 17 residues. Looked up from germline, CDR1 is DFQATT and CDR2 is SNEGSKA (reference sequence). CDR3 protein: CSARDPSASSSYNEQFF. In nucleotides, the CDR3 is TGCAGTGCTAGAGACCCCTCCGCGTCAAGCTCCTACAATGAGCAGTTCTTC.

This clonotype came up a few times. This rearrangement joins TRBV7-9 to TRBJ2-7; D gene unclear. V was clipped by 3 bases and J by 2 bases, with 8 bases between them. The CDR3 runs 13 residues. CDR1 is SEHNR and CDR2 is FQNEAQ in the germline V gene (reference sequence). The CDR3 region is CASSFGATYEQYF. As DNA, the CDR3 is TGTGCCAGCAGCTTTGGTGCGACCTACGAGCAGTACTTC.

The chain recombines TRBV6-1 with TRBJ1-1; no clear D gene. The CDR3 contains 13 residues. V was clipped by 0 bases and J by 11 bases, with 13 bases between them. Germline CDR1 is MNHNS and CDR2 is SASEGT. CDR3 nucleotides: TGTGCCAGCAGTGAAGCGGGTTGGAATGGGGCTTTCTTT. This translates into CASSEAGWNGAFF.

This clonotype was detected ten times or more. The gene calls are TRBV3-1 and TRBJ2-1; D may be TRBD2 (6 bases). With 0 bases removed from V and 4 bases from J, the gap between germline ends came to 13 bases. CDR3 length: 16 residues. The germline V gene encodes CDR1 LGHDT and CDR2 YNNKEL (reference sequence). CDR3 in DNA: TGTGCCAGCAGCCAAGATCCAACTAGCCGATACAATGAGCAGTTCTTC. It translates to CASSQDPTSRYNEQFF.

This clonotype has at least ten counts. This chain joins TRBV11-2 and TRBJ2-2; no definite D call. Germline CDR1 reads SGHAT; CDR2 reads FQNNGV. The CDR3 is 14 residues long. V lost 6 bases to trimming and J lost 3 bases, with 11 bases between them. For the CDR3, the DNA is TGTGCCAGCAGGGACCCCACGTACACCGGGGAGCTGTTTTTT. Translated, it gives CASRDPTYTGELFF.

The chain has TRBV10-3 and TRBJ1-6; D is unclear. The germline V gene has CDR1 ENHRY and CDR2 SYGVKD. The CDR3 has 17 residues. V gave up 3 bases and J gave up 0 bases, with 12 bases separating them. CDR3 sequence reads: CAISDSDWSSYNSPLHF. The CDR3 DNA follows: TGTGCCATCAGTGACTCGGACTGGAGCTCCTATAATTCACCCCTCCACTTT.

J is TRBJ2-2 and V is TRBV27, with D possibly TRBD2 on 7 matching bases. Trimming removed 0 bases at V and 6 bases at J, with 23 bases between. Germline V gene lookup returns CDR1 MNHEY and CDR2 SMNVEV (reference sequence). CDR3 length equals 19 residues. CDR3 DNA sequence: TGTGCCAGCAGTTTATCGTGGGGGGGCGCTGCTATGGAGGCCGGGGAGCTGTTTTTT. This gives the protein CASSLSWGGAAMEAGELFF.

This clonotype was detected many times. V and J are TRBV15 and TRBJ1-1, with D perhaps matching TRBD1 (5 bases). The V gene's germline CDR1 is LNHNV and CDR2 YYDKDF (reference sequence). V lost 0 bases to trimming and J lost 2 bases, with 13 bases between them. This CDR3 has 16 amino acids. The CDR3 sequence: CATSRDWRGANTEAFF. CDR3 nucleotide sequence: TGTGCCACCAGCAGAGATTGGAGAGGGGCCAACACTGAAGCTTTCTTT.

The V and J genes are TRBV7-9 and TRBJ2-7; 7 bases map to TRBD1. Germline V gene lookup returns CDR1 SEHNR and CDR2 FQNEAQ (reference sequence). CDR3 length equals 14 residues. With 5 bases clipped from V and 2 bases from J, the junction kept 6 bases outside the gene matches. For the CDR3, the DNA is TGTGCCAGCAGCCAAGAACAGGGGCCCTACGAGCAGTACTTC. The encoded protein is CASSQEQGPYEQYF. Based on the CDR3 plus reference TRBV7-9 and TRBJ2-7, the full variable domain is DTGVSQNPRHKITKRGQNVTFRCDPISEHNRLYWYRQTLGQGPEFLTYFQNEAQLEKSRLLSDRFSAERPKGSFSTLEIQRTEQGDSAMYLCASSQEQGPYEQYFGPGTRLTVT.

In this sample, this clonotype turned up many times. The chain links TRBV12-3 or TRBV12-4 to TRBJ2-7; D may correspond to TRBD1 or TRBD2 (6 bases each). The CDR3 extends over 13 amino acids. V was trimmed by 3 bases and J by 3 bases, leaving 9 bases between them. CDR3: CASSLGGIYEQYF. CDR3 in DNA: TGTGCCAGCAGTTTGGGGGGCATCTACGAGCAGTACTTC.

This clonotype was picked up many times. One end of the junction does not line up with germline, which may come from a read error. This chain joins TRBV28 and TRBJ2-2; TRBD2 matches at 14 bases. The CDR3 runs 19 residues. Germline V CDR1 and CDR2: MDHEN, SYDVKM. The DNA of the CDR3 is TGTGCCAGCAGTTTCCCGGGGACGGGACTAGCGGGAGTCCACGGGGAGCTGTATTTT. It codes for CASSFPGTGLAGVHGELYF.

V gene TRBV5-1 combines with J gene TRBJ2-3, with 14 bases that match TRBD2. The CDR3 is made up of 18 amino acids. Trimming removed 2 bases from V and 1 base from J; junction bases left unmatched: 6. The V gene's germline CDR1 is SGHRS and CDR2 YFSETQ. This CDR3 reads CASSFHGLAGGGTDTQYF. In nucleotides, the CDR3 is TGCGCCAGCAGCTTCCACGGACTAGCGGGGGGAGGCACAGATACGCAGTATTTT. The complete variable domain, with remaining parts taken from reference TRBV5-1 and TRBJ2-3, reads KAGVTQTPRYLIKTRGQQVTLSCSPISGHRSVSWYQQTPGQGLQFLFEYFSETQRNKGNFPGRFSGRQFSNSRSEMNVSTLELGDSALYLCASSFHGLAGGGTDTQYFGPGTRLTVL.

This clonotype was counted ten times or more. The chain recombines TRBV4-3 with TRBJ2-2; 9 bases match TRBD1. This CDR3 is 15 amino acids long. Germline lookup yields CDR1 LGHNA and CDR2 YSLEER. After removal of 4 bases from V and 3 bases from J, the junction contained 3 bases not matched to a gene. This chain's CDR3 is CASSLGTGYTGELFF. CDR3 in DNA: TGCGCCAGCAGCCTAGGGACAGGGTACACCGGGGAGCTGTTTTTT.

This clonotype was seen only a few times. A read error may explain this, as a much larger clone is one base away. The chain joins TRBV7-8 to TRBJ2-3; D remains ambiguous. Trimming shortened V by 8 bases and J by 2 bases, and 8 bases separated the two germline ends. The germline gives CDR1 SGHVS, CDR2 FQNEAQ. The CDR3 is made up of 12 amino acids. The DNA of the CDR3 is TGTGCCAGCGGCGGTTCCACAGATACGCAGTATTTT. This encodes CASGGSTDTQYF.

Written as DNA, the CDR3 is TGTGCCAGCAGCCCAGGACTAGTCATCTACGAGCAGTACTTC. This translates into CASSPGLVIYEQYF. J is TRBJ2-7 and V is TRBV7-2, with 7 nucleotides matching TRBD2. The V and J ends lost 5 bases and 3 bases, in that order; junction bases with no gene match: 7. The CDR3 is 14 amino acids. Germline CDR1 reads SGHTA; CDR2 reads FQGNSA.

This chain uses TRBV4-2 with TRBJ1-6; possibly TRBD1 for D (6 bases). This CDR3 has 16 residues. Trimming took 8 bases from V and 14 from J, leaving 28 bases between them. CDR1 and CDR2 from the germline V gene are LGHNA and YNFKEQ. CDR3 bases: TGTGCCAGCTCTCCACTAGGGGGGGGCACAGCTTTGGCCCTCCACTTT. This translates into CASSPLGGGTALALHF.

The CDR3 DNA sequence: TGTGCCACCAGCAGATTACAGGAAATCCCCTATGGCTACACCTTC. Translation: CATSRLQEIPYGYTF. This chain links TRBV15 with TRBJ1-2, with D maybe TRBD1 (5 bases). The germline gives CDR1 LNHNV, CDR2 YYDKDF (reference sequence). There are 15 residues in the CDR3. Trimming cost V 2 bases and J 4 bases, with 14 bases left between them. Based on the CDR3 plus reference TRBV15 and TRBJ1-2, the full variable domain is DAMVIQNPRYQVTQFGKPVTLSCSQTLNHNVMYWYQQKSSQAPKLLFHYYDKDFNNEADTPDNFQSRRPNTSFCFLDIRSPGLGDTAMYLCATSRLQEIPYGYTFGSGTRLTVV.

This clonotype was observed at least ten times. The rearrangement uses TRBV20-1 and TRBJ2-7; 7 nucleotides match TRBD2. The CDR3 sequence is 14 residues long. V lost 6 bases, J lost 4 bases, and 12 bases stayed unmatched. The germline V gene has CDR1 DFQATT and CDR2 SNEGSKA (reference sequence). The CDR3 region is CSAPGGSVSYEQYF. The CDR3 DNA is TGCAGTGCCCCGGGGGGAAGCGTTAGTTACGAGCAGTACTTC.